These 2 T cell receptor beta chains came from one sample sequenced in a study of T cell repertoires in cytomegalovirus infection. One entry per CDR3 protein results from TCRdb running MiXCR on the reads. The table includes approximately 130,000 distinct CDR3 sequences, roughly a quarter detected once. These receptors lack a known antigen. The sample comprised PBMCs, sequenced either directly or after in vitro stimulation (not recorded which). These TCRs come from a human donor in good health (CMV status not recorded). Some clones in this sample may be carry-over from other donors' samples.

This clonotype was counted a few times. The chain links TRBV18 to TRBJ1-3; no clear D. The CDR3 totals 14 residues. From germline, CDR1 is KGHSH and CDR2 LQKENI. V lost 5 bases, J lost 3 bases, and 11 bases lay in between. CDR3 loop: CASSTSNGGNTIYF. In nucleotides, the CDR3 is TGTGCCAGCTCAACTTCGAACGGTGGAAACACCATATATTTT.

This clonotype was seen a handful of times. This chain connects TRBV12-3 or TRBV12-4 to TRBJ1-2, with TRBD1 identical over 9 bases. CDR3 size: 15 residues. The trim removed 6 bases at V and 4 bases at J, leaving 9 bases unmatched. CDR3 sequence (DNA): TGTGCCAGCAGCCCCCGGGGACAGGGTACCTATGGCTACACCTTC. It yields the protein CASSPRGQGTYGYTF.